The sample holds one count of the clone carrying this TCR beta chain. The data are from a study of blood T cell repertoires in COVID-19. Turning to the study itself: The origin of the acute and convalescent COVID-19 samples was the United States, Italy and Spain.

Original analysis: Amplified reference gene primers provided the basis for estimating nucleated cell counts. Only in-frame clones appear in the TCRdb table, and some are missing; sequencing was by immunoSEQ multiplex PCR. V, J and clone size are taken as reported in that table, and D and trimming were inferred from the DNA itself. The sample comprises 260,000 or so clones, more than 70% of which are singletons, and roughly 1.2% rests with the top ten. CDR1 and CDR2 from the germline V gene are MDHEN and SYDVKM. The CDR3 is 14 amino acids. Trimming cost V 8 bases and J 4 bases; bases outside gene matches: 9. Assignments of participants to cohorts depended upon their own reported clinical history.

Sequencing used PBMCs or T cells enriched from blood (not recorded which). The chain recombines TRBV28 with TRBJ1-2, with 8 bases lining up with TRBD1. This clonotype was obtained from a woman in her 40s with acute COVID-19. The CDR3, as DNA: TGTGCCAGCTTTAAACAGGGACAGGCCTATGGCTACACCTTC. Translated: CASFKQGQAYGYTF.